The TCR beta chain under discussion was sequenced for a study of Graves' ophthalmopathy and Graves' hyperthyroidism listed by TCRdb under 2018. As for the study more broadly: Peripheral blood was collected at initial diagnosis, prior to any treatment. TCR beta repertoire signatures were used to distinguish Graves' ophthalmopathy from Graves' hyperthyroidism and to predict progression to ophthalmopathy. In total, 135 blood samples were TCR-sequenced: roughly 45 ophthalmopathy, some 72 hyperthyroidism and approximately 17 hyperthyroidism-to-ophthalmopathy patients. To explore V-J signatures that separate ophthalmopathy from hyperthyroidism, a discovery set of approximately 100 patients was enrolled, consisting of about 45 with ophthalmopathy and around 60 with stable hyperthyroidism. For independent validation, a separate cohort was made up of 18 to 20 hyperthyroidism patients plus 17 patients who later progressed from hyperthyroidism to ophthalmopathy. In over 5 hyperthyroidism patients, the T-cell repertoire of thyroid tissue was compared with the T-cell repertoire of blood. Once sampling was done, hyperthyroidism patients were given methimazole at a starting dose of 30 mg daily, while ophthalmopathy patients were given high-dose intravenous methylprednisolone.

Summary of the overall study and its limitations: No statistical method was used to set the sample size in advance, and the investigators knew which group each participant was assigned to. Among expanded thyroid clonotypes with frequency above 0.001, most also showed up in blood, which suggests that blood repertoires may reflect the thyroid immune response. In validation, the model predicted ophthalmopathy progression with 70.59% sensitivity and about 73% specificity; 12 predicted patients were CT-confirmed with GO in a median of about 6.2 months. In cross-validation, the 13-signature model distinguished ophthalmopathy from stable hyperthyroidism with around 90% sensitivity and roughly 84% specificity, while in the test set the corresponding values were 80% and 75%.

This clonotype was seen only a few times. It lacks a known antigen. Base-call qualities are not available, and no considerably larger clone is one nucleotide away. For repertoire sequencing, TCR beta CDR3 regions were amplified from RNA transcripts. The first round was an RT-PCR using HTBI primers with the Qiagen OneStep RT-PCR kit, and this first round was followed by a second-round multiplex PCR, then size selection and purification. The libraries underwent paired-end sequencing with 100 bp reads on an Illumina HiSeq2000. On the study's bioinformatics: SOAPnuke was used to process the reads, removing any read that contained adapters or uncalled bases, had a mean Phred below 15, or lacked an exact match to the constant primer or identifier. High-quality paired reads were merged with COPE v1.2.5. Each unique nucleotide sequence was treated as a clonotype, and MiTCR v1.1 was used to align the clonotypes to the IMGT TRB V, D and J references. The analysis was limited to V-J combinations with a frequency above 0.0001, which together covered more than 98% of repertoires. For each V-J combination, a TCR clonal expansion and chaos score was defined as the ratio of F50 clonal expansion to chaos observed in the TCRdist matrix. Welch's t-statistics and random forest were used to narrow the features down to 10 to 15 V-J combinations, which were then fed into a naive Bayes classifier. Thyroid-blood repertoire similarity was quantified with the Morisita-Horn index. Through fastp at Q25 and MiXCR, TCRdb rebuilt clones from the public reads, retaining in-frame beta chains. Every entry covers one CDR3 protein and lists the most common genes and DNA from its rows. The V and J calls reflect TCRdb's pipeline rather than the authors' work. This sample holds over 650,000 distinct CDR3 sequences; just over 40% were observed only once. The ten largest clones capture more than 2.5% of the sample.

The germline V gene encodes CDR1 MGHRA and CDR2 YSYEKL. Taken from cysteine to phenylalanine, the CDR3 has 14 residues. Only CDR3 DNA remains: 42 bases, in frame from the first base. Cut back by 3 bases and 4 bases, the V and J ends lie 12 bases apart. The ophthalmopathy patients had moderately to severely active disease, with a Clinical Activity Score of 3 or higher, a NOSPECS grade of 4 or higher, and a disease duration of less than 3 months. Anyone with other autoimmune diseases, uncontrolled infections, pregnancy or lactation was excluded from the study. Diagnosis was based on clinical symptoms, serum thyroxine, TRAb, thyroid ultrasound and orbital computed tomography. Ficoll-Paque density gradient centrifugation was used to isolate PBMCs from under 11 ml of fresh peripheral blood. Total RNA was extracted using Trizol reagent, and RNA quality was checked on an Agilent 2100 Bioanalyzer.

The receptor comes from an adult man with Graves' ophthalmopathy. Recombination connected TRBV4-1 to TRBJ1-1; no D gene is confidently identified. Sequencing was done on a sample of peripheral blood. The CDR3 sequence is CASSHPGSLTEAFF. The nucleotide sequence is TGCGCCAGCAGCCACCCCGGTAGTCTCACTGAAGCTTTCTTT.